The subject of this entry is one T cell receptor (beta chain). This sample is part of a study of PD-L1 blockade in urothelial cancer. As for time point: peripheral blood 6 weeks after treatment start. The J segment lost 3 bases and the V segment lost 3 bases, leaving 7 bases of the junction unmatched. CDR1 and CDR2 (germline): SGHNT, YYREEE (reference sequence). This CDR3 is built from 16 residues. TCRdb keeps only in-frame clones here, not all; method: immunoSEQ multiplex PCR. Among roughly 100,000 clones listed, 83% were seen once. Sequenced material: PBMCs, taken around atezolizumab (anti-PD-L1) treatment. The chain is built from TRBV5-4 and TRBJ2-5; 11 nucleotides line up with TRBD2. This clonotype originated in a man in his 70s with urothelial cancer. This CDR3 reads CASSYGLAGLKETQYF. The DNA of the CDR3 is TGTGCCAGCAGCTACGGACTAGCGGGCCTCAAAGAGACCCAGTACTTC.